These 10 T cell receptor beta chains share one sample of origin, sequenced in a study of T cell responses to AZD1222 COVID-19 vaccine. Assay used: immunoSEQ multiplex PCR; TCRdb lists only in-frame clones, some missing. This table holds around 150,000 clones, 84% found once. The material was peripheral blood, obtained on day 0 of AZD1222 vaccination. The receptors originated from an adult in good health.

This rearrangement joins TRBV28 to TRBJ1-5; TRBD1 matches at 9 bases. Germline CDR1 is MDHEN and CDR2 is SYDVKM. The CDR3 runs to 17 residues. V shed 3 bases, J shed 3 bases, and the junction held 9 bases outside the gene matches. The chain's CDR3 is CASSFLEGQGYNQPQHF. The CDR3 DNA follows: TGTGCCAGCAGTTTCTTGGAGGGACAGGGATACAATCAGCCCCAGCATTTT.

The rearrangement links TRBV15 to TRBJ1-1; 7 positions match TRBD1. Germline lookup yields CDR1 LNHNV and CDR2 YYDKDF (reference sequence). Germline trimming cut 4 bases from V and 0 bases from J; bases unmatched to any gene: 8. The CDR3 extends over 16 amino acids. In DNA form, the CDR3 reads TGTGCCACCAGCAAAAGAGGGGGCTATCTGAACACTGAAGCTTTCTTT. Translated: CATSKRGGYLNTEAFF.

The rearrangement links TRBV3-1 (or the pseudogene TRBV3-2) to TRBJ2-7; tentative D call: TRBD2 (6 bases). The CDR3 sequence is 15 residues long. Trimming took off 0 bases at V and 4 bases at J, with 13 bases between the two ends. Germline CDR1 reads LGHDT; CDR2 reads YNNKEL (reference sequence). Written as DNA, the CDR3 is TGTGCCAGCAGCCAAGAGGTGGGGGGAACGTACGAGCAGTACTTC. The encoded protein is CASSQEVGGTYEQYF.

The V gene is TRBV5-1, the J gene TRBJ1-4; D remains unclear. Germline assignment: CDR1 SGHRS and CDR2 YFSETQ. The CDR3 has 15 residues. V lost 0 bases and J lost 4, with 10 bases in between. The CDR3 is CASSLVGSLNEKLFF. In DNA, the CDR3 is TGCGCCAGCAGCTTGGTCGGCAGTCTTAATGAAAAACTGTTTTTT.

As for this clone: The sample carries other DNA sequences with the same CDR3. This chain links TRBV12-3 or TRBV12-4 with TRBJ1-2; D possibly corresponds to TRBD1 (6 bases). Trimming stripped 6 bases from V and 2 bases from J, with 7 bases between. The CDR3 has 12 amino acids. The CDR3 coding sequence is TGTGCCAGCAGGCAGGGGAACTATGGCTACACCTTC. Amino acids: CASRQGNYGYTF.

CDR3 sequence: CASSQERGGTDNSPLHF. The CDR3, as DNA: TGTGCCAGCAGCCAAGAAAGGGGAGGGACAGACAATTCACCCCTCCACTTT. The chain carries TRBV3-1 (or the pseudogene TRBV3-2) and TRBJ1-6; 7 bases align to TRBD1. J gave up 7 bases and V 0 bases, and 9 bases lay outside the gene matches. Germline V gene lookup returns CDR1 LGHDT and CDR2 YNNKEL (reference sequence). CDR3 length: 17 residues.

As concerns this clone: Additional DNA sequences in this sample encode the identical CDR3. The V call is TRBV28, the J call TRBJ1-6; tentative D call: TRBD1 (6 bases). The CDR3 has 14 amino acids. The germline gives CDR1 MDHEN, CDR2 SYDVKM. V was cut by 5 bases and J by 6 bases, with 11 bases left in between. The CDR3 region is CASSPGAGNSPLHF. DNA of the CDR3: TGTGCCAGCAGTCCAGGGGCAGGTAATTCACCCCTCCACTTT.

The chain uses TRBV7-8 and TRBJ1-5, with 8 nucleotides matching TRBD1. This CDR3 contains 17 residues. V trimming: 1 base; J trimming: 6 bases; junction bases outside the gene matches: 11. CDR1 is SGHVS and CDR2 is FQNEAQ in the germline V gene. CDR3 DNA sequence: TGTGCCAGCAGCTTAGTGGTCGGACAGGGCAAATTTCAGCCCCAGCATTTT. Its translation is CASSLVVGQGKFQPQHF.

This chain joins TRBV11-2 and TRBJ2-7; the D gene is possibly TRBD2 (5 bases). The CDR3 is 13 amino acids. Per germline, CDR1 SGHAT and CDR2 FQNNGV. Trimming removed 5 bases from V and 3 bases from J, with 11 bases in between. The CDR3 sequence is CASSIGLFYEQYF. The CDR3 region has the DNA TGTGCCAGCAGCATCGGACTGTTCTACGAGCAGTACTTC.

The chain carries TRBV19 and TRBJ1-1; a possible D gene is TRBD1 (5 bases). V was trimmed by 5 bases and J by 7 bases, leaving 14 bases between them. From germline, CDR1 is LNHDA and CDR2 SQIVND (reference sequence). The CDR3 sequence is 13 residues long. The CDR3 protein is CASSPPGPNEAFF. In DNA form, the CDR3 reads TGTGCCAGTAGTCCACCGGGACCAAATGAAGCTTTCTTT.